The TCR beta chain described here comes from a study of T cells in Graves' hyperthyroidism and ophthalmopathy (dated by TCRdb to about 2019). Background on the whole study: Peripheral blood was sampled at the time of initial diagnosis, prior to any treatment. The paper describes TCR Vbeta CDR3 sequencing of around 140 peripheral blood samples, made up of around 41 ophthalmopathy patients, some 76 hyperthyroidism patients and 17 progressor patients. The study also compared thyroid tissue and blood T-cell repertoires from about six Graves' hyperthyroidism patients. Once sampling was done, hyperthyroidism patients were given methimazole at a starting dose of 30 mg daily, whereas ophthalmopathy patients were given high-dose intravenous methylprednisolone. TCR V-J signatures able to tell the groups apart were searched for in a discovery cohort of more than 90 patients, of whom approximately 40 had Graves' ophthalmopathy and under 65 had stable Graves' hyperthyroidism. An independent validation cohort of 18 to 20 hyperthyroidism patients and approximately 16 patients who later progressed to ophthalmopathy tested prospective prediction of ophthalmopathy. The approximately 90 discovery patients were randomly split 7:3 into training and test sets.

This clonotype showed up many times. Its antigen remains unidentified. No base qualities exist here, and no much larger clone lies one base off it. V is reduced by 2 bases and J by 6 bases, leaving a spacing of 9 bases between them. From the cysteine up to the phenylalanine, the CDR3 has a length of 12 residues. The only DNA kept is the CDR3, 36 bases in frame from the first base. Based on the germline V gene, the CDR1 and CDR2 sequences are SGHRS and YFSETQ. In the ophthalmopathy patients, disease was moderately to severely active, with a Clinical Activity Score of 3 or more, a NOSPECS grade of 4 or more, and a duration of less than 3 months. Patients with uncontrolled infections, other autoimmune diseases, pregnancy or lactation were excluded. Diagnoses relied on clinical symptoms, serum thyroxine and TRAb, thyroid ultrasound and orbital computed tomography. PBMCs were separated from about 10 ml of fresh peripheral blood using Ficoll-Paque density gradient centrifugation. Total RNA was extracted using Trizol reagent, and RNA quality was assessed on an Agilent 2100 Bioanalyzer.

The TCR beta CDR3 regions were amplified from the RNA transcripts. For the first round of RT-PCR on the TCR CDR3, the HTBI primer set was used together with the Qiagen OneStep RT-PCR kit. A second multiplex PCR round built the libraries, followed by size selection and purification. The libraries were sequenced on an Illumina HiSeq2000 using paired-end 100 bp reads. Turning to the authors' computational methods: Raw data were processed with SOAPnuke, discarding reads with adapters, uncalled bases, mean Phred below 15, or no exact constant-primer or identifier match. COPE v1.2.5 was used to merge the high-quality paired reads, and each unique nucleotide sequence was defined as a clonotype. MiTCR v1.1 was used to align clonotypes to the IMGT TRBV, TRBD and TRBJ reference segments. Only V-J combinations with frequency above 0.0001, covering 99% to 99.2% of repertoires, were analysed. The TCS score was defined as the ratio of F50 (clonal expansion) to E x V (chaos), calculated using BLOSUM62-based TCRdist between CDR3 peptides within each V-J. Welch's t-statistics and random forest reduced 514 V-J features to some 14, which were used in a naive Bayes classifier (R e1071). The public reads were reanalyzed by TCRdb: fastp trimming at Q25, MiXCR alignment, in-frame beta chains only. Merged by CDR3 protein, the rows form single entries marked with the most common genes and DNA. TCRdb, not the original authors, processed these V and J calls. The sample includes approximately 410,000 distinct CDR3 sequences, with roughly 15% observed a single time. Over 10% of the sample is in the top ten clones.

Beyond this particular receptor, the publication reports: A model built on a 13 V-J signature distinguished ophthalmopathy from stable hyperthyroidism, reaching about 88% sensitivity and about 81% specificity in cross-validation and 80%/75% in testing. Sample size was not statistically predetermined, and blinding of investigators to group allocation was not performed. In validation, the model predicted progression to ophthalmopathy with approximately 71% sensitivity and 72% to 85% specificity, a median of 6.5 months before onset. Most expanded thyroid clonotypes (frequency above 0.001) were also detected in blood, a finding suggesting that blood repertoires may reflect thyroid immune responses.

The chain links TRBV5-1 with TRBJ2-7; tentative D gene TRBD2, with 5 bases matching. This TCR came from a young man with Graves' ophthalmopathy. Sequencing was performed on blood. The CDR3 sequence is CASSFTAGEQYF. The sequenced DNA: TGCGCCAGCAGCTTCACGGCGGGCGAGCAGTACTTC.